Shown below are 8 T cell receptor beta chains from a single sample sequenced in a study of cytotoxic CD8 clonotypes in ibrutinib-treated CLL. The data were produced by immunoSEQ multiplex PCR, yet TCRdb's version contains in-frame clones alone and is incomplete. This sample yields about 50,000 clones, of which 50% to 65% are seen a single time; roughly a quarter belongs to the top ten. Specimen: PBMCs, collected after 24 months of ibrutinib treatment. The receptors stem from a human donor with chronic lymphocytic leukemia.

This clone has more than one count but fewer than ten. The CDR3 DNA reads as TGTGCCAGCAAGAAGGAACAGGGCGAAGACTATGGCTACACCTTC. Translated: CASKKEQGEDYGYTF. The rearrangement uses TRBV6-1 and TRBJ1-2, with D maybe TRBD1 (6 bases). This CDR3 comprises 15 residues. In germline, CDR1 is MNHNS, CDR2 SASEGT. Between the trimmed V and J ends, which lost 7 bases and 3 bases, there was a span of 18 bases.

Of note for this clone: Other DNA sequences in this specimen translate into the identical CDR3. The V call is TRBV5-1, the J call TRBJ1-1, with TRBD1 as a possible D gene (5 bases). Germline V gene data show CDR1 as SGHRS and CDR2 as YFSETQ. This CDR3 has 13 amino acids. V was shortened by 4 bases and J by 1 base, with 8 bases between the two germline ends. In DNA, the CDR3 is TGCGCCAGCAGCCTAGACAGGAACACTGAAGCTTTCTTT. Residues: CASSLDRNTEAFF.

The chain joins TRBV7-8 to TRBJ2-3; D is tentatively TRBD1 or TRBD2 (6 bases each). Germline CDR1 reads SGHVS; CDR2 reads FQNEAQ. Trimming pared 1 base from V and 4 bases from J, leaving 12 bases between. The CDR3 loop spans 15 amino acids. The CDR3 sequence is CASSLDLGGPDTQYF. The CDR3 bases are TGTGCCAGCAGCTTAGATCTTGGGGGGCCAGATACGCAGTATTTT.

This sequence joins TRBV6-1 and TRBJ1-2; D is ambiguous. The CDR3 is 10 residues long. Germline values: CDR1 MNHNS, CDR2 SASEGT. V gave up 7 bases and J gave up 4 bases, with 4 bases separating them. The CDR3 reads CASNGYGYTF. In DNA form, the CDR3 reads TGTGCCAGCAACGGCTATGGCTACACCTTC.

This clone was picked up one time. The chain carries TRBV5-4 and TRBJ2-2; possible D gene TRBD2, 6 bases. The CDR3 has 14 residues. V lost 1 base to trimming and J lost 4 bases, with 8 bases between them. Per the germline V gene, CDR1 is SGHNT and CDR2 is YYREEE (reference sequence). The CDR3 reads CASSLQGGTGELFF. CDR3 DNA: TGTGCCAGCAGCTTGCAGGGAGGCACCGGGGAGCTGTTTTTT.

The rearrangement joins TRBV5-1 to TRBJ2-7; TRBD1 agrees at 8 bases. The germline gives CDR1 SGHRS, CDR2 YFSETQ. V dropped 3 bases and J dropped 0; count of bases not matched to a gene: 5. This CDR3 has 15 amino acids. CDR3: CASSSGQEFSYEQYF. CDR3 coding DNA: TGCGCCAGCAGCTCGGGACAGGAATTCTCCTACGAGCAGTACTTC.

This chain connects TRBV11-2 to TRBJ2-1; 8 bases are shared with TRBD1. From germline, CDR1 is SGHAT and CDR2 FQNNGV. The CDR3 sequence is 17 residues long. V shed 4 bases and J 6 bases; nucleotides not matched to a gene: 14. CDR3 nucleotides: TGTGCCAGCAGCTATCGACAGGGGCGCGGTTGGGGCAATGAGCAGTTCTTC. It encodes CASSYRQGRGWGNEQFF.

This clone came up many times. This chain's CDR3 is CASSPTGAIANYGYTF. In DNA, the CDR3 is TGCGCCAGCAGCCCGACCGGGGCCATTGCTAACTATGGCTACACCTTC. The rearrangement links TRBV4-1 to TRBJ1-2, with a possible D match to TRBD1 (5 bases). Trimming cost V 4 bases and J 0 bases, with 15 bases left between them. Germline loops: CDR1 MGHRA, CDR2 YSYEKL. The CDR3 runs 16 residues.